The T cell receptor (beta chain) under discussion was sequenced for a study of blood T cell repertoires in COVID-19. On the study more broadly: The United States, Italy and Spain supplied acute and convalescent COVID-19 samples. The cDNA or gDNA used as material had been derived from T cells, B-cell-depleted T cells, or PBMCs.

Per the authors' pipeline: The assay estimated nucleated cells by amplifying reference gene primers. TCRdb keeps only in-frame clones here, not all; method: immunoSEQ multiplex PCR. V, J and clone size reflect that table, while D and trimming were determined from the DNA. The sample consists of around 240,000 clones, about 80% of them appearing once. This TCR was recovered from a woman over 75 with acute or convalescent COVID-19. Sequencing was done on a sample of peripheral blood.

The CDR3 here is CASSPGTGFTGELFF. The CDR3 DNA is TGTGCCAGCAGCCCCGGGACAGGATTCACCGGGGAGCTGTTTTTT. The V and J genes are TRBV7-3 and TRBJ2-2; TRBD1 matches at 8 bases. CDR3 size: 15 residues. CDR1 is SGHTA, CDR2 FQGTGA, per germline. V shed 5 bases and J 4 bases; nucleotides not matched to a gene: 6.